One sample yielded the 12 T cell receptor beta chains listed below, sequenced in a study of T cells in localized non-small cell lung cancer. Generated by immunoSEQ multiplex PCR, the TCRdb table keeps only in-frame clones and is missing some. The data show about 30,000 clones, approximately 88% seen once. The sequences come from peripheral blood, collected before any cancer treatment. The receptor set was obtained from a female donor older than 55 with stage I lung adenocarcinoma.

J is TRBJ1-4 and V is TRBV29-1; TRBD1 might be the D (5 bases). Germline V gene lookup returns CDR1 SQVTM and CDR2 ANQGSEA. V dropped 5 bases and J dropped 8 bases, with 15 bases sitting between them. The CDR3 has 13 amino acids. The CDR3, as DNA: TGCAGCGTTCCCGGGGACCACGAGGAAAAACTGTTTTTT. This sequence encodes CSVPGDHEEKLFF.

V and J are TRBV5-4 and TRBJ1-1, with 7 bases that match TRBD1. Germline CDR1 and CDR2: SGHNT and YYREEE (reference sequence). The CDR3 spans 14 residues. Unmatched junction bases numbered 9, after V lost 0 bases and J lost 10 bases. The CDR3 nucleotides are TGTGCCAGCAGCTTGGCTCAGACAGGGTTCCCAGCTTTCTTT. It yields the protein CASSLAQTGFPAFF.

The rearrangement joins TRBV6-1 to TRBJ1-2, with 8 bases identical to TRBD1. The J segment lost 4 bases and the V segment lost 4 bases, leaving 5 bases of the junction unmatched. The CDR3 is 14 amino acids. Germline CDR1 and CDR2: MNHNS and SASEGT. CDR3 residues: CASSGRQGTYGYTF. Here the CDR3 DNA reads TGTGCCAGCAGTGGGAGACAGGGGACCTATGGCTACACCTTC.

The chain joins TRBV23-1 to TRBJ2-2; no clear D gene. TRBV23-1 is reported as an ORF; its role is uncertain. V gave up 3 bases and J gave up 3 bases, with 11 bases separating them. There are 15 residues in the CDR3. CDR3 bases: TGCGCCAGCAGTCAGGGCAGGAAGGACACCGGGGAGCTGTTTTTT. Amino acid sequence: CASSQGRKDTGELFF.

The V gene is TRBV4-1, the J gene TRBJ1-5, with D possibly matching TRBD1 (5 bases). V lost 0 bases, J lost 2 bases, and 11 bases lay in between. The CDR3 has 16 residues. CDR1 is MGHRA, CDR2 YSYEKL, per germline. For the CDR3, the DNA is TGCGCCAGCAGCCAAGATACCGGGGCGGGCAATCAGCCCCAGCATTTT. Translation gives CASSQDTGAGNQPQHF.

The V call is TRBV7-6, the J call TRBJ2-1; TRBD1 is a possible D gene (5 bases). The germline V gene has CDR1 SGHVS and CDR2 FNYEAQ. Trimming shortened V by 3 bases and J by 5 bases, and 17 bases separated the two germline ends. This CDR3 spans 16 amino acids. This CDR3 is CASSFLPGQGNNEQFF. The CDR3 coding sequence is TGTGCCAGCAGCTTTCTCCCTGGGCAGGGTAACAATGAGCAGTTCTTC.

The table lists this clone with a few counts. This chain uses TRBV7-2 with TRBJ1-5; no clear D gene. Germline V lookup: CDR1 SGHTA, CDR2 FQGNSA. V was pared by 1 base and J by 5 bases, with 6 bases between. This CDR3 has 13 amino acids. The CDR3 coding sequence is TGTGCCAGCAGCTTAGGAGAGGATCAGCCCCAGCATTTT. Its protein product is CASSLGEDQPQHF.

This chain connects TRBV19 to TRBJ2-7; 7 positions agree with TRBD2. This CDR3 region has 15 residues. With 0 bases clipped from V and 4 bases from J, the junction kept 6 bases outside the gene matches. Germline CDR1 reads LNHDA; CDR2 reads SQIVND (reference sequence). The CDR3 loop is CASSIEASGAYEQYF. CDR3 DNA: TGTGCCAGTAGTATAGAGGCTAGCGGAGCTTACGAGCAGTACTTC. Supplemented by reference TRBV19 and TRBJ2-7, the full variable domain reads DGGITQSPKYLFRKEGQNVTLSCEQNLNHDAMYWYRQDPGQGLRLIYYSQIVNDFQKGDIAEGYSVSREKKESFPLTVTSAQKNPTAFYLCASSIEASGAYEQYFGPGTRLTVT.

This clone was seen just once. This chain connects TRBV19 to TRBJ2-1; 9 nucleotides line up with TRBD1. CDR3 length: 18 amino acids. V lost 2 bases, J lost 12 bases, and 20 bases stayed unmatched. Germline V gene data show CDR1 as LNHDA and CDR2 as SQIVND (reference sequence). DNA of the CDR3: TGTGCCAGTAGTATATTGGCTCGCCCACCCCCGGACAGGGGTGGGCAGTTCTTC. Translating it yields CASSILARPPPDRGGQFF. The whole variable domain, remainder taken from reference TRBV19 and TRBJ2-1, is DGGITQSPKYLFRKEGQNVTLSCEQNLNHDAMYWYRQDPGQGLRLIYYSQIVNDFQKGDIAEGYSVSREKKESFPLTVTSAQKNPTAFYLCASSILARPPPDRGGQFFGPGTRLTVL.

V usage is TRBV7-9 and J usage is TRBJ2-7; D uncertain. The V gene lost 2 bases and the J gene lost 3 bases, with 5 bases spanning the gap. Germline V lookup: CDR1 SEHNR, CDR2 FQNEAQ (reference sequence). This CDR3 contains 12 residues. CDR3 in amino acids: CASSLSLYEQYF. The CDR3 coding sequence is TGTGCCAGCAGCTTATCCCTCTACGAGCAGTACTTC.

The chain joins TRBV28 to TRBJ2-1; 9 bases are a match to TRBD1. J gave up 7 bases and V 2 bases, and 9 bases lay outside the gene matches. This CDR3 has 16 amino acids. Germline lookup yields CDR1 MDHEN and CDR2 SYDVKM. CDR3 sequence: CASSLLTGQGKNEQFF. The CDR3 bases are TGTGCCAGCAGTTTACTAACGGGACAGGGCAAAAATGAGCAGTTCTTC.

The rearrangement links TRBV18 to TRBJ2-5, with 11 bases aligning to TRBD2. CDR1 and CDR2 (germline): KGHSH, LQKENI. Trimming at V came to 3 bases and at J to 5 bases, leaving 8 bases not matched to a gene. The CDR3 is 16 amino acids. The chain's CDR3 is CASSPVAGGPSETQYF. The CDR3 DNA sequence: TGTGCCAGCTCACCGGTAGCGGGAGGGCCGTCGGAGACCCAGTACTTC.